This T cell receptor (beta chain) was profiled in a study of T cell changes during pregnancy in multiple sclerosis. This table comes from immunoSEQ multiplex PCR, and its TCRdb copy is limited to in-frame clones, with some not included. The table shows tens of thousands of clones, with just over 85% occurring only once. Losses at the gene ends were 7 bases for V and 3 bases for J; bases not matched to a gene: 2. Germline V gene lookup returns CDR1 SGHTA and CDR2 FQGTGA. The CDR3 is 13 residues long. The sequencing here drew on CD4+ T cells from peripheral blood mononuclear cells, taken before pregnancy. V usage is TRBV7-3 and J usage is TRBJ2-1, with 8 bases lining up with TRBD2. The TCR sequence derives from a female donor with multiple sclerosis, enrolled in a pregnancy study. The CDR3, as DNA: TGTGCCAGCACCAGCGGGAGCTACAATGAGCAGTTCTTC. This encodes CASTSGSYNEQFF.